The 23 T cell receptor beta chains below all came from one sample that was sequenced in a study of identical twins. TCRdb passed the 5' RACE reads through MiXCR, listing each CDR3 protein once. The table lists some 560,000 distinct CDR3 sequences, over 8.5% of them singletons. These data also featured in a second study, about yellow fever vaccine responses in identical twins.

The sample consisted of PBMCs. These receptors came from a woman younger than 35 in good health.

This clonotype has at least ten counts. V is TRBV6-1 and J is TRBJ1-1; possible D gene TRBD1, 5 bases. Germline CDR1 and CDR2: MNHNS and SASEGT. The length of the CDR3 is 15 residues. With 5 bases removed from V and 1 base from J, the gap between germline ends came to 14 bases. The CDR3 bases are TGTGCCAGCAGTCTCTCCGGGACTGCGAACACTGAAGCTTTCTTT. Protein: CASSLSGTANTEAFF.

This clonotype was detected only once. The chain recombines TRBV29-1 with TRBJ2-1; tentative D call: TRBD1 (6 bases). V dropped 6 bases and J dropped 2 bases, with 11 bases sitting between them. The CDR3 contains 13 residues. Germline values: CDR1 SQVTM, CDR2 ANQGSEA. CDR3 nucleotide sequence: TGCAGCGTGAAAAGGACAGCCTACAATGAGCAGTTCTTC. It codes for CSVKRTAYNEQFF.

V is TRBV28 and J is TRBJ1-1; 8 nucleotides line up with TRBD1. The CDR3 consists of 13 residues. Looked up from germline, CDR1 is MDHEN and CDR2 is SYDVKM. V gave up 7 bases and J gave up 8 bases; unmatched junction bases: 9. The CDR3 loop reads CASIPRTGLEAFF. The CDR3 bases are TGTGCCAGCATCCCGAGGACAGGGTTAGAAGCTTTCTTT.

V is TRBV4-3 and J is TRBJ2-3; D unresolved. Germline V lookup: CDR1 LGHNA, CDR2 YSLEER. Trimming shortened V by 1 base and J by 0 bases, and 14 bases separated the two germline ends. The CDR3 consists of 17 residues. The CDR3 is CASSQVGAFRSTDTQYF. CDR3 nucleotide sequence: TGCGCCAGCAGCCAAGTAGGAGCTTTCCGCAGCACAGATACGCAGTATTTT.

This clonotype was observed at least ten times. The rearrangement uses TRBV28 and TRBJ1-5, with unresolved D. Germline assignment: CDR1 MDHEN and CDR2 SYDVKM. Trimming cost V 2 bases and J 5 bases, with 10 bases left between them. There are 14 residues in the CDR3. As DNA, the CDR3 is TGTGCCAGCAGTTTAGGGCATGGGGATCAGCCCCAGCATTTT. This sequence encodes CASSLGHGDQPQHF.

This clonotype was counted many times. The chain recombines TRBV9 with TRBJ2-5, with 7 bases lining up with TRBD2. The germline V gene has CDR1 SGDLS and CDR2 YYNGEE. This CDR3 spans 17 amino acids. V dropped 3 bases and J dropped 2; count of bases not matched to a gene: 13. CDR3 loop: CASSAPLLGGIQETQYF. CDR3 coding DNA: TGTGCCAGCAGCGCCCCCCTCTTGGGAGGGATTCAAGAGACCCAGTACTTC. Full variable domain (outside the CDR3, taken from reference TRBV9 and TRBJ2-5): DSGVTQTPKHLITATGQRVTLRCSPRSGDLSVYWYQQSLDQGLQFLIQYYNGEERAKGNILERFSAQQFPDLHSELNLSSLELGDSALYFCASSAPLLGGIQETQYFGPGTRLLVL.

DNA of the CDR3: TGCGCCAGCAGCCAAGATAATACGGACAGGGGGTGGGATACGCAGTATTTT. Amino acids: CASSQDNTDRGWDTQYF. V gene TRBV4-3 combines with J gene TRBJ2-3, with 10 positions matching TRBD1. This CDR3 has 17 residues. With V trimmed by 0 bases and J by 6 bases, 9 bases remained unmatched. Germline CDR1 reads LGHNA; CDR2 reads YSLEER.

This clonotype was counted a few times. The rearrangement links TRBV27 to TRBJ1-5, with 7 nucleotides matching TRBD1. The CDR3 spans 13 residues. J lost 5 bases, V lost 5 bases, and 3 bases had no gene match. Germline CDR1 and CDR2: MNHEY and SMNVEV (reference sequence). CDR3 sequence reads: CASSRGGDQPQHF. The DNA of the CDR3 is TGTGCCAGCAGTCGAGGGGGCGATCAGCCCCAGCATTTT.

This clonotype was observed a handful of times. The J gene is TRBJ2-2, the V gene TRBV7-2; 8 nucleotides align to TRBD2. V lost 8 bases and J lost 3; bases outside the gene matches: 8. The germline V gene encodes CDR1 SGHTA and CDR2 FQGNSA. The CDR3 covers 15 residues. CDR3 in amino acids: CASGYSGDDTGELFF. CDR3 sequence (DNA): TGTGCCAGCGGATATAGCGGGGACGACACCGGGGAGCTGTTTTTT.

The genes are TRBV18 and TRBJ2-7; no definite D call. The V and J ends lost 2 bases and 0 bases respectively, with 8 bases between them. Germline-derived CDR1 and CDR2 are KGHSH and LQKENI. The CDR3 totals 14 residues. The CDR3 sequence: CASSPGQRSYEQYF. CDR3 nucleotides: TGTGCCAGCTCACCAGGGCAGCGCTCCTACGAGCAGTACTTC.

The rearrangement joins TRBV3-2 to TRBJ2-3; the table's D call TRBD2 went unverified against the DNA. TRBV3-2 is marked as a pseudogene. The CDR3 totals 17 residues. The DNA of the CDR3 is TGTGCCAGCAGCCGACTGGGACTAGCGGGGACCACAGATACGCAGTATTTT. It yields the protein CASSRLGLAGTTDTQYF.

This clonotype was seen at least ten times. The chain has TRBV11-2 and TRBJ1-1; D is unresolved. The V end was cut by 2 bases, the J end by 0 bases, with 28 bases between. The CDR3 covers 21 residues. Germline loops: CDR1 SGHAT, CDR2 FQNNGV. DNA of the CDR3: TGTGCCAGCAGCTTATTCTGGGGAGAGGTCAGCGGAACAGCCATGAACACTGAAGCTTTCTTT. Its translation is CASSLFWGEVSGTAMNTEAFF.

This chain connects TRBV13 to TRBJ1-6, with D perhaps matching TRBD1 (5 bases). The CDR3 has 16 amino acids. Between the trimmed V and J ends, which lost 3 bases and 8 bases, there was a span of 17 bases. In germline, CDR1 is PRHDT, CDR2 FYEKMQ (reference sequence). The CDR3 is CASSLGGTGSYSPLHF. The CDR3 DNA sequence: TGTGCCAGCAGCTTGGGAGGGACGGGGTCCTATTCACCCCTCCACTTT.

This clonotype was seen more than once but under ten times. V usage is TRBV4-3 and J usage is TRBJ2-7, with a tentative D call TRBD2 (6 bases). The V end was cut by 8 bases, the J end by 5 bases, with 16 bases between. This CDR3 region has 13 residues. Germline V gives CDR1 LGHNA, CDR2 YSLEER. CDR3 amino acids: CASGPEGGNEQYF. The CDR3 nucleotides are TGCGCCAGCGGACCGGAGGGTGGGAACGAGCAGTACTTC.

The CDR3 DNA sequence: TGTGCCCAGGTTCCTAGCACAGATACGCAGTATTTT. As protein: CAQVPSTDTQYF. V usage is TRBV6-6 and J usage is TRBJ2-3; D is unresolved. Trimming cost V 11 bases and J 0 bases, with 9 bases left between them. The germline CDR1 and CDR2 sequences are MNHNY and SVGAGI (reference sequence). The CDR3 totals 12 residues.

This clonotype was counted a few times. The chain recombines TRBV6-1 with TRBJ2-5; D gene uncertain. The V and J ends lost 5 bases and 4 bases respectively, with 14 bases between them. The V gene's germline CDR1 is MNHNS and CDR2 SASEGT. The CDR3 covers 14 residues. The CDR3 is CASSQPGGLETQYF. CDR3 sequence (DNA): TGTGCCAGCAGTCAGCCAGGCGGCCTAGAGACCCAGTACTTC.

This clonotype occurred a few times. J is TRBJ2-1 and V is TRBV24-1; 7 bases are shared with TRBD1. V was pared by 7 bases and J by 6 bases, with 17 bases of the junction left unmatched. The V gene's germline CDR1 is KGHDR and CDR2 SFDVKD. There are 17 residues in the CDR3. CDR3 nucleotides: TGTGCCACCAGGGGGCCTGGCGAGACAGGGTGGGGCAATGAGCAGTTCTTC. Its protein product is CATRGPGETGWGNEQFF.

This rearrangement joins TRBV7-9 to TRBJ2-5; TRBD1 might be the D (6 bases). V lost 4 bases and J 6 bases, leaving 12 bases between the germline ends. CDR1 and CDR2 from the germline V gene are SEHNR and FQNEAQ (reference sequence). The CDR3 has 13 amino acids. The CDR3 nucleotides read TGTGCCAGCAGCTGGGGGCTATCTCAGACCCAGTACTTC. Translated, it gives CASSWGLSQTQYF.

The CDR3 region has the DNA TGCAGCGTTGGCTCGCGGCGGACAGGAGCCTACAATGAGCAGTTCTTC. It codes for CSVGSRRTGAYNEQFF. V usage is TRBV29-1 and J usage is TRBJ2-1; 7 bases fit TRBD1. The germline CDR1 and CDR2 sequences are SQVTM and ANQGSEA. V gave up 4 bases and J gave up 2 bases; unmatched junction bases: 11. This CDR3 region has 16 residues.

This clonotype was counted many times. The V and J genes are TRBV12-3 or TRBV12-4 and TRBJ2-1, with 12 bases aligning to TRBD2. Losses at the gene ends were 0 bases for V and 2 bases for J; bases not matched to a gene: 2. CDR3 size: 17 residues. The CDR3 loop is CASSLAASGRAYNEQFF. CDR3 in DNA: TGTGCCAGCAGTTTAGCGGCTAGCGGGAGGGCCTACAATGAGCAGTTCTTC.

The chain combines TRBV20-1 with TRBJ2-7; 7 bases align to TRBD1. This CDR3 has 13 amino acids. After removal of 6 bases from V and 2 bases from J, the junction contained 7 bases not matched to a gene. CDR1 is DFQATT, CDR2 SNEGSKA, per germline (reference sequence). CDR3 sequence (DNA): TGCAGTGCCCGGTCAGGGGGAACCTACGAGCAGTACTTC. It yields the protein CSARSGGTYEQYF.

This clonotype was seen a handful of times. This chain links TRBV7-9 with TRBJ1-1, with 7 bases aligning to TRBD1. Germline V gene lookup returns CDR1 SEHNR and CDR2 FQNEAQ (reference sequence). CDR3 length equals 17 residues. V gave up 2 bases and J gave up 0 bases; unmatched junction bases: 9. The CDR3 region has the DNA TGTGCCAGCAGCTTATCTAGACAGGGACGGGTGAACACTGAAGCTTTCTTT. Its protein is CASSLSRQGRVNTEAFF.

The rearrangement links TRBV28 to TRBJ2-5; D may be TRBD1 (6 bases). CDR3 length: 12 residues. Germline CDR1 MDHEN, CDR2 SYDVKM. Trimming left V 7 bases short and J 5 bases short, with 11 bases between. The CDR3 sequence is CASKGQRETQYF. The CDR3 bases are TGTGCCAGCAAAGGACAGAGGGAGACCCAGTACTTC.